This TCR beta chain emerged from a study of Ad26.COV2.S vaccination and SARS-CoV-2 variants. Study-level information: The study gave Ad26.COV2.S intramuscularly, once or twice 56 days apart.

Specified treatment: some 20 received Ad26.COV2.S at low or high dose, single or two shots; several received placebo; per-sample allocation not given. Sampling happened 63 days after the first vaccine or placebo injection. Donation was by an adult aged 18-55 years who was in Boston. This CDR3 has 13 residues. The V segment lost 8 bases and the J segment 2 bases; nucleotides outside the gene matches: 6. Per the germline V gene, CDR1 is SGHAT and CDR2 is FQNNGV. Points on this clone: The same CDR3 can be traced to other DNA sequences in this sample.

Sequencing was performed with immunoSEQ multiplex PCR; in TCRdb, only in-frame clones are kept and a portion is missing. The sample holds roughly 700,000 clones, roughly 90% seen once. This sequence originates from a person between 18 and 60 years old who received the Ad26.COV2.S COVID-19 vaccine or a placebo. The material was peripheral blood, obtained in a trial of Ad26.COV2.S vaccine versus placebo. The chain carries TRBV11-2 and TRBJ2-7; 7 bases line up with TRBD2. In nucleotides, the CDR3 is TGTGCCAGCTCGTTAGCGGGTCCCTACGAGCAGTACTTC. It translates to CASSLAGPYEQYF.